The 12 T cell receptor beta chains presented below share a single source sample, sequenced in a study of blood T cell repertoires in COVID-19. Data came from immunoSEQ multiplex PCR; TCRdb stores just in-frame clones and leaves some out. This table has some 350,000 clones, 80% to 90% appearing once. The source material was PBMCs or T cells enriched from blood (not recorded which). The source of these receptors is a man aged 18 to 29 who had recovered from COVID-19.

V gene TRBV7-8 combines with J gene TRBJ2-2, with a weak D call TRBD1 (6 bases). The CDR3 has 18 residues. The germline CDR1 and CDR2 sequences are SGHVS and FQNEAQ. With 6 bases removed from V and 7 bases from J, the gap between germline ends came to 27 bases. CDR3 sequence reads: CASSFLQGGGTVSGELFF. The CDR3 DNA reads TGTGCCAGCAGTTTTTTACAGGGTGGGGGCACCGTCAGCGGGGAGCTGTTTTTT. The entire variable domain, with the rest obtained from reference TRBV7-8 and TRBJ2-2, is as follows: GAGVSQSPRYKVAKRGQDVALRCDPISGHVSLFWYQQALGQGPEFLTYFQNEAQLDKSGLPSDRFFAERPEGSVSTLKIQRTQQEDSAVYLCASSFLQGGGTVSGELFFGEGSRLTVL.

CDR3 in amino acids: CASRPTGSSYNEQFF. Written as DNA, the CDR3 is TGTGCCAGCAGGCCGACAGGGTCATCCTACAATGAGCAGTTCTTC. This rearrangement joins TRBV28 to TRBJ2-1; TRBD1 aligns across 7 bases. CDR1 and CDR2 from the germline V gene are MDHEN and SYDVKM. The CDR3 length is 15 residues. V shed 6 bases and J 1 base; nucleotides not matched to a gene: 6.

The chain has TRBV5-1 and TRBJ2-7; D call uncertain. The CDR3 contains 14 residues. The V gene lost 0 bases and the J gene lost 1 base, with 8 bases spanning the gap. Germline loops: CDR1 SGHRS, CDR2 YFSETQ. In DNA, the CDR3 is TGCGCCAGCAGCTTGGAGTCAGTGTCCTACGAGCAGTACTTC. This sequence encodes CASSLESVSYEQYF.

The V and J genes are TRBV29-1 and TRBJ1-1, with TRBD1 matching over 7 bases. There are 11 residues in the CDR3. CDR1 is SQVTM, CDR2 ANQGSEA, per germline. Trimming removed 7 bases from V and 5 bases from J; junction bases left unmatched: 4. The CDR3 loop is CSGTGGTEAFF. The DNA for the CDR3 is TGCAGCGGGACAGGTGGAACTGAAGCTTTCTTT.

The V call is TRBV10-3, the J call TRBJ2-3, with a tentative D call TRBD1 (6 bases). Germline CDR1 is ENHRY and CDR2 is SYGVKD. The CDR3 loop spans 17 amino acids. V lost 7 bases and J 0 bases, leaving 20 bases between the germline ends. The CDR3 nucleotides read TGTGCCATCACTAGTGCGTTGCAGGGGACCAGCACAGATACGCAGTATTTT. Amino acids: CAITSALQGTSTDTQYF.

The chain couples TRBV19 to TRBJ1-6; D unresolved. Trimming took 6 bases from V and 10 from J, leaving 13 bases between them. CDR3 size: 13 residues. Germline CDR1 is LNHDA and CDR2 is SQIVND (reference sequence). The CDR3 DNA is TGTGCCAGTAGCTGGAGGGTATACTCACCCCTCCACTTT. Amino acids: CASSWRVYSPLHF.

V is TRBV7-9 and J is TRBJ1-1, with a tentative D call TRBD1 (6 bases). Germline V gives CDR1 SEHNR, CDR2 FQNEAQ (reference sequence). The CDR3 runs to 14 residues. With 5 bases removed from V and 4 bases from J, the gap between germline ends came to 14 bases. CDR3 nucleotide sequence: TGTGCCAGCAGCGTACAGGGAATGGCCACTGAAGCTTTCTTT. Translated, it gives CASSVQGMATEAFF.

This clone was seen only once. The chain is built from TRBV18 and TRBJ2-7; the D is unclear. The CDR3 contains 15 residues. In germline, CDR1 is KGHSH, CDR2 LQKENI. V lost 3 bases, J lost 0 bases, and 12 bases lay in between. Here the CDR3 DNA reads TGTGCCAGCTCACCTTCGCCAGGAAGCTCCTACGAGCAGTACTTC. The encoded protein is CASSPSPGSSYEQYF.

This clone showed up just once. The V gene is TRBV4-1, the J gene TRBJ1-1; a weak D match, TRBD1 (6 bases). In germline, CDR1 is MGHRA, CDR2 YSYEKL. The CDR3 runs to 18 residues. The V end was cut by 0 bases, the J end by 1 base, with 18 bases between. Here the CDR3 reads CASSQDPGMGRGNTEAFF. The DNA for the CDR3 is TGCGCCAGCAGCCAAGATCCGGGGATGGGCAGGGGGAACACTGAAGCTTTCTTT.

The CDR3 DNA sequence: TGTGCCAGCATAGGGACTAGATGGGGTGAGCAGTTCTTC. As protein: CASIGTRWGEQFF. The J gene is TRBJ2-1, the V gene TRBV12-3 or TRBV12-4; TRBD2 matches 8 bases. This CDR3 region has 13 residues. With 7 bases clipped from V and 9 bases from J, the junction kept 8 bases outside the gene matches.

DNA of the CDR3: TGTGCCAGTAGAGGGACTAGCGGGCCTTGGGGGGCGTTCTTC. It specifies CASRGTSGPWGAFF. This sequence joins TRBV19 and TRBJ2-1, with 12 bases identical to TRBD2. Germline V lookup: CDR1 LNHDA, CDR2 SQIVND (reference sequence). CDR3 length: 14 amino acids. V shed 6 bases, J shed 15 bases, and the junction held 12 bases outside the gene matches.

The rearrangement joins TRBV2 to TRBJ2-1; 8 bases line up with TRBD2. In germline, CDR1 is SNHLY, CDR2 FYNNEI. There are 16 residues in the CDR3. V trimming: 4 bases; J trimming: 6 bases; junction bases outside the gene matches: 11. The CDR3 DNA reads as TGTGCCAGCAGTGTTATAGGACTAGCCGGGGCCAATGAGCAGTTCTTC. Translation: CASSVIGLAGANEQFF.